The 21 T cell receptor beta chains below were found in one sample sequenced in a study of identical twins. Each CDR3 protein is one row after TCRdb ran MiXCR on the 5' RACE reads. The data contain some 590,000 distinct CDR3 sequences, 9.6% of them singletons. The same data also went into a second study, on yellow fever vaccine responses in identical twins.

The sample comprised PBMCs. All receptors come from a woman under 30 in good health.

The chain recombines TRBV2 with TRBJ2-7; D uncertain. This CDR3 is built from 11 residues. Deletions cut 8 bases from V and 2 bases from J, with 7 bases between. CDR1 is SNHLY, CDR2 FYNNEI, per germline. CDR3: CASVDAYEQYF. The CDR3 DNA reads as TGTGCCAGCGTGGACGCCTACGAGCAGTACTTC.

Only a few counts were recorded for this clonotype. The chain employs TRBV20-1 and TRBJ2-5, with D perhaps TRBD2 (6 bases). The length of the CDR3 is 14 residues. The V gene lost 0 bases and the J gene lost 5 bases, with 13 bases spanning the gap. The germline V gene encodes CDR1 DFQATT and CDR2 SNEGSKA (reference sequence). The CDR3: CSAREAGKGETQYF. The CDR3, as DNA: TGCAGTGCTAGAGAGGCGGGGAAGGGGGAGACCCAGTACTTC.

This clonotype has a count of ten or more. The rearrangement joins TRBV5-6 to TRBJ1-2; no clear D gene. V lost 3 bases, J lost 4 bases, and 10 bases lay in between. The CDR3 is 13 residues long. Germline V gives CDR1 SGHDT, CDR2 YYEEEE. The DNA of the CDR3 is TGTGCCAGCAGCTCTCCTGACGGCTATGGCTACACCTTC. Amino acid sequence: CASSSPDGYGYTF.

The genes are TRBV20-1 and TRBJ2-3; D uncertain. The germline CDR1 and CDR2 sequences are DFQATT and SNEGSKA (reference sequence). This CDR3 region has 14 residues. Trimming removed 5 bases at V and 2 bases at J, with 14 bases between. In DNA form, the CDR3 reads TGCAGTGCTTGTTCGGGCAGTTCCACAGATACGCAGTATTTT. Protein: CSACSGSSTDTQYF.

This clonotype was found many times. The J gene is TRBJ1-5, the V gene TRBV6-2 or TRBV6-3, with D hard to call. The CDR3 contains 13 residues. CDR1 is MNHEY and CDR2 is SVGEGT in the germline V gene. V dropped 8 bases and J dropped 0 bases, with 8 bases sitting between them. CDR3 sequence (DNA): TGTGCCAGCCGTCCGGATAGCAATCAGCCCCAGCATTTT. This encodes CASRPDSNQPQHF.

A few counts support this clonotype. The rearrangement uses TRBV7-2 and TRBJ1-4; D is unresolved. The length of the CDR3 is 12 residues. Germline loops: CDR1 SGHTA, CDR2 FQGNSA. The V and J ends lost 4 bases and 13 bases respectively, with 13 bases between them. CDR3 in DNA: TGTGCCAGCAGCTCCTACGGGGATATACTGTTTTTT. This gives the protein CASSSYGDILFF. The full variable domain, with the rest looked up from reference TRBV7-2 and TRBJ1-4, is GAGVSQSPSNKVTEKGKDVELRCDPISGHTALYWYRQSLGQGLEFLIYFQGNSAPDKSGLPSDRFSAERTGGSVSTLTIQRTQQEDSAVYLCASSSYGDILFFGSGTQLSVL.

This clonotype was found many times. This sequence joins TRBV15 and TRBJ2-7, with D possibly being TRBD1 (5 bases). This CDR3 is 13 amino acids long. The V and J ends lost 4 bases and 4 bases respectively, with 11 bases between them. Germline V gene data show CDR1 as LNHNV and CDR2 as YYDKDF (reference sequence). The CDR3 DNA reads TGTGCCACCAGCACCCAGGCAGGGTACGAGCAGTACTTC. Its translation: CATSTQAGYEQYF.

Ten or more counts support this clonotype. The CDR3 region has the DNA TGCGCCAGCAGCTCAGGACTAGCGGGAGGGCCCGGCACAGATACGCAGTATTTT. Its protein product is CASSSGLAGGPGTDTQYF. The V call is TRBV5-1, the J call TRBJ2-3; 15 positions match TRBD2. CDR3 length equals 18 residues. Germline-derived CDR1 and CDR2 are SGHRS and YFSETQ. V lost 3 bases, J lost 1 base, and 6 bases stayed unmatched.

This clonotype was seen a few times. The gene calls are TRBV20-1 and TRBJ2-7; no clear D. The germline V gene encodes CDR1 DFQATT and CDR2 SNEGSKA (reference sequence). The CDR3 covers 15 residues. Trimming left V 1 base short and J 3 bases short, with 16 bases between. The CDR3 loop reads CSARAPGDNRYEQYF. The CDR3 nucleotides are TGCAGTGCTAGAGCCCCGGGTGACAACCGCTACGAGCAGTACTTC.

This clonotype was detected a few times. The chain is built from TRBV4-3 and TRBJ2-2; D is uncertain. CDR1 is LGHNA, CDR2 YSLEER, per germline. Trimming pared 4 bases from V and 4 bases from J, leaving 10 bases between. CDR3 length: 14 residues. For the CDR3, the DNA is TGCGCCAGCAGCCTTATGTCGGGCACCGGGGAGCTGTTTTTT. Amino acids: CASSLMSGTGELFF.

This clonotype was detected a few times. The chain recombines TRBV11-2 with TRBJ1-1; D uncertain. Between the trimmed V and J ends, which lost 2 bases and 1 base, there was a span of 11 bases. From germline, CDR1 is SGHAT and CDR2 FQNNGV. CDR3 length: 15 residues. CDR3 coding DNA: TGTGCCAGCAGCTTACCGAGGTTTCCGAACACTGAAGCTTTCTTT. Translating it yields CASSLPRFPNTEAFF. Supplemented by reference TRBV11-2 and TRBJ1-1, the full variable domain reads EAGVAQSPRYKIIEKRQSVAFWCNPISGHATLYWYQQILGQGPKLLIQFQNNGVVDDSQLPKDRFSAERLKGVDSTLKIQPAKLEDSAVYLCASSLPRFPNTEAFFGQGTRLTVV.

This clonotype was recorded at least ten times. CDR3 nucleotide sequence: TGTGCCAGCAGTTACTCGAACTACGAGCAGTACTTC. The encoded protein is CASSYSNYEQYF. The genes are TRBV6-6 and TRBJ2-7, with no clear D. CDR3 length: 12 residues. Germline CDR1 and CDR2: MNHNY and SVGAGI (reference sequence). Trimming took off 0 bases at V and 3 bases at J, with 3 bases between the two ends.

There are many counts of this clonotype. The chain combines TRBV29-1 with TRBJ2-1; D unclear. Germline CDR1 is SQVTM and CDR2 is ANQGSEA. V lost 4 bases, J lost 3 bases, and 10 bases lay in between. CDR3 length: 13 residues. CDR3 in DNA: TGCAGCGTTGGTAGTAGCATCTACAATGAGCAGTTCTTC. Translation: CSVGSSIYNEQFF.

This clonotype has a handful of counts. The chain is built from TRBV11-2 and TRBJ2-1, with 7 bases identical to TRBD2. V trimming: 1 base; J trimming: 5 bases; junction bases outside the gene matches: 5. The germline CDR1 and CDR2 sequences are SGHAT and FQNNGV. CDR3 length equals 15 residues. CDR3 region: CASSLVQGLNNEQFF. The CDR3 DNA reads TGTGCCAGCAGCTTAGTTCAGGGACTAAACAATGAGCAGTTCTTC.

This chain links TRBV29-1 with TRBJ2-1; D may be TRBD1 (5 bases). Between the trimmed V and J ends, which lost 7 bases and 7 bases, there was a span of 14 bases. There are 12 residues in the CDR3. Germline V gives CDR1 SQVTM, CDR2 ANQGSEA. The CDR3 protein is CSGRTGLNEQFF. The CDR3 region has the DNA TGCAGCGGTAGAACAGGCCTTAATGAGCAGTTCTTC.

This clonotype was counted between two and nine times. This chain joins TRBV29-1 and TRBJ2-1; perhaps D is TRBD1 or TRBD2 (7 bases each). CDR1 and CDR2 (germline): SQVTM, ANQGSEA. This CDR3 comprises 12 residues. V gave up 4 bases and J gave up 9 bases, with 13 bases separating them. The DNA for the CDR3 is TGCAGCGTTGTCGGCAGGGGGGGTGAGCAGTTCTTC. It codes for CSVVGRGGEQFF.

This clonotype was detected many times. V gene TRBV28 combines with J gene TRBJ2-1; D is uncertain. The V end lost 6 bases, the J end lost 5 bases, and 20 bases lay between the germline ends. Per germline, CDR1 MDHEN and CDR2 SYDVKM. The CDR3 totals 16 residues. In nucleotides, the CDR3 is TGTGCCAGCAGCACGCCCCAAGCATCGTACGACAATGAGCAGTTCTTC. As protein: CASSTPQASYDNEQFF.

The chain employs TRBV4-2 and TRBJ2-7; 16 bases line up with TRBD2. V dropped 4 bases and J dropped 5; count of bases not matched to a gene: 2. The germline gives CDR1 LGHNA, CDR2 YNFKEQ. The CDR3 has 15 residues. The CDR3: CASSLGTSGRDEQYF. The CDR3 DNA reads as TGTGCCAGCAGCCTCGGGACTAGCGGGAGGGACGAGCAGTACTTC.

Many counts were recorded for this clonotype. This CDR3 reads CSAREVGSSYEQYF. In nucleotides, the CDR3 is TGCAGTGCTAGAGAGGTAGGATCCTCCTACGAGCAGTACTTC. The chain carries TRBV20-1 and TRBJ2-7; D ambiguous. The germline V and J ends were trimmed by 0 bases and 0 bases, with 9 bases remaining between them. This CDR3 region has 14 residues. Germline lookup yields CDR1 DFQATT and CDR2 SNEGSKA (reference sequence).

This clonotype was counted at least ten times. This sequence joins TRBV9 and TRBJ1-1; D gene ambiguous. The germline CDR1 and CDR2 sequences are SGDLS and YYNGEE. There are 16 residues in the CDR3. V lost 0 bases to trimming and J lost 4 bases, with 16 bases between them. The CDR3 nucleotides read TGTGCCAGCAGCGTAGAAGCGACCACGACTTTCACTGAAGCTTTCTTT. This sequence encodes CASSVEATTTFTEAFF.

The V call is TRBV12-3 or TRBV12-4, the J call TRBJ1-2; possibly TRBD1 for D (5 bases). V gave up 5 bases and J gave up 5 bases, with 21 bases separating them. This CDR3 contains 16 residues. The CDR3 nucleotides are TGTGCCAGCAGTCCAGGGTTGAATATAGACCATTATGGCTACACCTTC. Residues: CASSPGLNIDHYGYTF.